These 15 T cell receptor beta chains share one sample of origin, sequenced in a study of regulatory T cells in long-lasting Graves disease. The time point denotes: newly diagnosed GD, antithyroid drugs for less than 3 months. PBMCs provided the RNA from which the TCR library was made. Arm-PCR of CDR3 regions with iRepertoire HTBI primers generated TCR beta libraries. TCRdb processed the multiplex PCR reads anew with MiXCR; each CDR3 protein has one entry. The data hold about 200,000 distinct CDR3 sequences, with roughly 19% observed a single time. Another study also made use of these data, one on T cells in Graves' hyperthyroidism and ophthalmopathy.

Sequencing used peripheral blood mononuclear cells (PBMCs), obtained at new diagnosis, from a patient treated with antithyroid drugs. These receptor sequences come from a woman aged 25 to 39 with Graves disease.

The table lists this clonotype with many counts. The chain couples TRBV7-9 to TRBJ2-5; D not resolved. The CDR3 sequence is 13 residues long. From germline, CDR1 is SEHNR and CDR2 FQNEAQ (reference sequence). V gave up 3 bases and J gave up 2 bases, with 7 bases separating them. The CDR3 loop reads CASSFLSQETQYF. The CDR3, as DNA: TGTGCCAGCAGCTTTTTGAGTCAAGAGACCCAGTACTTC.

This clonotype was observed a handful of times. The genes are TRBV6-1 and TRBJ1-5; D call uncertain. CDR3 length: 12 amino acids. The V gene lost 8 bases and the J gene lost 4 bases, with 9 bases spanning the gap. Germline lookup yields CDR1 MNHNS and CDR2 SASEGT. The CDR3 protein is CASQAGNQPQHF. CDR3 coding DNA: TGTGCCAGCCAGGCGGGGAATCAGCCCCAGCATTTT.

This clonotype was counted ten times or more. The chain joins TRBV7-2 to TRBJ1-2, with D perhaps matching TRBD1 (5 bases). This CDR3 region has 14 residues. Deletions cut 2 bases from V and 8 bases from J, with 15 bases between. From germline, CDR1 is SGHTA and CDR2 FQGNSA. CDR3 in DNA: TGTGCCAGCAGCTTAACTGCACAGGTGGAGGGCTACACCTTC. Translating it yields CASSLTAQVEGYTF. The full variable domain, rest sourced from reference TRBV7-2 and TRBJ1-2, is GAGVSQSPSNKVTEKGKDVELRCDPISGHTALYWYRQSLGQGLEFLIYFQGNSAPDKSGLPSDRFSAERTGGSVSTLTIQRTQQEDSAVYLCASSLTAQVEGYTFGSGTRLTVV.

In this sample, this clonotype turned up many times. This chain uses TRBV5-5 with TRBJ2-7; 9 bases map to TRBD2. Germline-derived CDR1 and CDR2 are SGHKS and YYEKEE (reference sequence). V dropped 1 base and J dropped 3; count of bases not matched to a gene: 2. The CDR3 spans 14 residues. The CDR3 sequence is CASSLFSGSYEQYF. The CDR3 coding sequence is TGTGCCAGCAGCTTGTTTAGCGGGAGCTACGAGCAGTACTTC.

This clonotype has at least ten counts. The V and J genes are TRBV3-1 and TRBJ2-1, with 8 nucleotides matching TRBD2. The CDR3 length is 12 residues. Per germline, CDR1 LGHDT and CDR2 YNNKEL (reference sequence). Trimming removed 1 base from V and 13 bases from J; junction bases left unmatched: 3. The CDR3 is CASSQGLARQFF. In DNA, the CDR3 is TGTGCCAGCAGCCAAGGACTAGCGAGACAGTTCTTC.

This clonotype showed up many times. This rearrangement joins TRBV20-1 to TRBJ1-2, with no clear D. V was trimmed by 0 bases and J by 1 base, leaving 9 bases between them. Germline V gene sequence: CDR1 DFQATT, CDR2 SNEGSKA (reference sequence). The CDR3 covers 14 residues. As DNA, the CDR3 is TGCAGTGCTAGAGAGGTGAACAGTAACTATGGCTACACCTTC. This translates into CSAREVNSNYGYTF.

This clonotype was recorded at least ten times. The chain joins TRBV7-9 to TRBJ2-3; D not certain. Between the trimmed V and J ends, which lost 5 bases and 0 bases, there was a span of 3 bases. The V gene's germline CDR1 is SEHNR and CDR2 FQNEAQ (reference sequence). This CDR3 is built from 12 residues. The CDR3 reads CASSTSTDTQYF. The DNA of the CDR3 is TGTGCCAGCAGCACTAGCACAGATACGCAGTATTTT.

This clonotype was counted at least ten times. This chain connects TRBV15 to TRBJ1-1; 7 bases fit TRBD1. V was clipped by 0 bases and J by 6 bases; unmatched bases: 10. CDR3 length: 16 residues. Germline V gives CDR1 LNHNV, CDR2 YYDKDF (reference sequence). Here the CDR3 DNA reads TGTGCCACCAGCAGAGATCTCGCAGGGGGAATCCCTGAAGCTTTCTTT. It translates to CATSRDLAGGIPEAFF.

This clonotype was counted between two and nine times. The chain combines TRBV6-9 with TRBJ2-7, with D maybe TRBD1 (5 bases). V lost 4 bases, J lost 0 bases, and 13 bases lay in between. CDR1 and CDR2 from the germline V gene are MNHGY and SVAAGI. CDR3 length equals 15 residues. In DNA form, the CDR3 reads TGTGCCAGCAGTTTTGGACACCTTGCCTCCTACGAGCAGTACTTC. Its translation is CASSFGHLASYEQYF.

This clonotype was seen many times. The gene calls are TRBV11-2 and TRBJ2-1, with D possibly matching TRBD2 (6 bases). The CDR3 is 17 residues long. Per the germline V gene, CDR1 is SGHAT and CDR2 is FQNNGV. V lost 3 bases to trimming and J lost 0 bases, with 15 bases between them. The CDR3 DNA reads as TGTGCCAGCAGCTTTCGACTAGGCCCGAGCTCCTACAATGAGCAGTTCTTC. It is translated as CASSFRLGPSSYNEQFF.

This clonotype has a count of ten or more. This chain uses TRBV28 with TRBJ2-3; 7 bases align to TRBD2. The CDR3 has 14 amino acids. Germline loops: CDR1 MDHEN, CDR2 SYDVKM. V trimming: 5 bases; J trimming: 3 bases; junction bases outside the gene matches: 5. CDR3 DNA sequence: TGTGCCAGCAGTGCTCTAGCGGTTACAGATACGCAGTATTTT. Translation gives CASSALAVTDTQYF.

Many counts were recorded for this clonotype. CDR3 in DNA: TGTGCCAGCAGTTTTCTCTGGACGGTCTCCTACGAGCAGTACTTC. It is translated as CASSFLWTVSYEQYF. J is TRBJ2-7 and V is TRBV6-5; D uncertain. V lost 4 bases and J lost 0, with 13 bases in between. The CDR3 consists of 15 residues. Germline assignment: CDR1 MNHEY and CDR2 SVGAGI.

In this sample, this clonotype turned up a few times. This chain connects TRBV14 to TRBJ1-4; D possibly corresponds to TRBD1 (6 bases). The V end was cut by 4 bases, the J end by 8 bases, with 17 bases between. This CDR3 has 15 amino acids. Germline assignment: CDR1 SGHDN and CDR2 FVKESK. CDR3 sequence reads: CASSPRGGGGEKLFF. CDR3 nucleotide sequence: TGTGCCAGCAGCCCGAGAGGCGGGGGCGGAGAAAAACTGTTTTTT.

V gene TRBV11-2 combines with J gene TRBJ2-5; a weak D match, TRBD1 (5 bases). The CDR3 contains 13 residues. V dropped 0 bases and J dropped 6 bases, with 8 bases sitting between them. Germline V CDR1 and CDR2: SGHAT, FQNNGV. For the CDR3, the DNA is TGTGCCAGCAGCTTAGATCAGGGTCAGACCCAGTACTTC. Translating it yields CASSLDQGQTQYF.

Ten or more counts support this clonotype. The chain is built from TRBV6-1 and TRBJ1-2; a possible D gene is TRBD1 (5 bases). This CDR3 region has 15 residues. Germline CDR1 and CDR2: MNHNS and SASEGT. V was trimmed by 5 bases and J by 4 bases, leaving 17 bases between them. The CDR3 protein is CASSKTGVAGYGYTF. Written as DNA, the CDR3 is TGTGCCAGCAGTAAAACGGGGGTCGCTGGCTATGGCTACACCTTC.